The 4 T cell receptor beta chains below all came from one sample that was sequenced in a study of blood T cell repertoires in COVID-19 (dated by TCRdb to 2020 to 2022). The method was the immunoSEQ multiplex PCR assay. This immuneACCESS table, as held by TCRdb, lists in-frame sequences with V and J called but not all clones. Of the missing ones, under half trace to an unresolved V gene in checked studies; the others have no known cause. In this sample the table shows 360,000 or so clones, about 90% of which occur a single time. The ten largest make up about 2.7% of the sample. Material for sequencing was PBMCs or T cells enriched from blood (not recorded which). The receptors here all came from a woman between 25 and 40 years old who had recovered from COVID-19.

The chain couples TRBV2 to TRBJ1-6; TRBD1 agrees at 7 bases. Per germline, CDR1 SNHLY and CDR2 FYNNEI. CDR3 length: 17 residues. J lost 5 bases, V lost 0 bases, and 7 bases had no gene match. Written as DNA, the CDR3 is TGTGCCAGCAGTGAAGCGCTTTGGGGGACAGATAATTCACCCCTCCACTTT. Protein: CASSEALWGTDNSPLHF.

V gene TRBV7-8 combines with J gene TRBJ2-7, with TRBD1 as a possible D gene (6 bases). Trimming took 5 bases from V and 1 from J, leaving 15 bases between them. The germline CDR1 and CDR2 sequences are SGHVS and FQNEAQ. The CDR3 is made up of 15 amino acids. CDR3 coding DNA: TGTGCCAGCAGCATTTCAGGGGTTTTTTCCTACGAGCAGTACTTC. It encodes CASSISGVFSYEQYF.

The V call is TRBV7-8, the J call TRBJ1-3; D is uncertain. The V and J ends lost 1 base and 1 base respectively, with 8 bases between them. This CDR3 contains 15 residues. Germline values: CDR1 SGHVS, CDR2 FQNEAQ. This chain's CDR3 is CASSLVYGSGNTIYF. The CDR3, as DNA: TGTGCCAGCAGCTTAGTCTACGGGTCTGGAAACACCATATATTTT.

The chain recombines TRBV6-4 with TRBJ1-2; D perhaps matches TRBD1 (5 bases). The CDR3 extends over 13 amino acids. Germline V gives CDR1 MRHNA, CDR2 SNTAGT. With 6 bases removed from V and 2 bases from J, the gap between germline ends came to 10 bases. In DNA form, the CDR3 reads TGTGCCAGCAGACCAGGGTCCAACTATGGCTACACCTTC. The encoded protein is CASRPGSNYGYTF.